Listed below are T cell receptor beta chains from one sample, sequenced in a study of technical replicates of blood from several donors. The method was immunoSEQ multiplex PCR; TCRdb's version includes in-frame clones alone and lacks a portion of them. Here the sample spans more than 55,000 clones, around nine tenths being singletons. The specimen sequenced was T cells isolated from PBMCs. The origin of the receptors is a human donor in good health. CDR3s include the opening cysteine and the closing phenylalanine or tryptophan. The D gene is left open where the match is weak. Expanded clones are given a class, and other clones once, few, many or no size at all.

j_call	v_call	clone_size	d_call	cdr3_nt	cdr3_aa
TRBJ2-7	TRBV11-3	once	.	TGTGCCAGCAGCTCGTTCCTCGACAGGTCACCCTACGAGCAGTACTTC	CASSSFLDRSPYEQYF
TRBJ1-1	TRBV4-2	.	.	TGTGCCAGCAGCCAAGGCGGGAACACTGAAGCTTTCTTT	CASSQGGNTEAFF
TRBJ2-3	TRBV5-5	.	.	TGTGCCAGCAGCCAAGGGGACATTAGCACAGATACGCAGTATTTT	CASSQGDISTDTQYF
TRBJ1-1	TRBV7-9	few	.	TGTGCCAGCGGCCACACAGGGAACACTGAAGCTTTCTTT	CASGHTGNTEAFF
TRBJ1-1	TRBV6-5	.	TRBD1	TGTGCCAGCGGACAGGGAATGAACACTGAAGCTTTCTTT	CASGQGMNTEAFF
TRBJ2-7	TRBV10-3	.	TRBD1	TGTGCCATCGGGACAGGGGGCTACGAGCAGTACTTC	CAIGTGGYEQYF
TRBJ1-1	TRBV5-1	.	.	TGCGCCAGCAGCTTGGTTATGAACACTGAAGCTTTCTTT	CASSLVMNTEAFF
TRBJ1-2	TRBV6-5	.	.	TGTGCCAGCAGTTACTCGAAACTAGGCGGCTACACCTTC	CASSYSKLGGYTF
TRBJ2-4	TRBV5-6	.	.	TGTGCCAGCAGCTTACAGCTAGCCAAAAACATTCAGTACTTC	CASSLQLAKNIQYF
TRBJ2-4	TRBV5-1	.	.	TGCGCCAGCAGCCCTACACGGGGAATAGACATTCAGTACTTC	CASSPTRGIDIQYF
TRBJ2-1	TRBV5-4	few	TRBD2	TGTGCCAGCAGCGCTAGCGGGAGTTACAATGAGCAGTTCTTC	CASSASGSYNEQFF
TRBJ1-2	TRBV11-3	.	.	TGTGCCAGCAGCGCAAGAGGGGAGGGGAACTATGGCTACACCTTC	CASSARGEGNYGYTF
TRBJ1-1	TRBV28	few	.	TGTGCCAGCAGTTTGAGGACTGAAGCTTTCTTT	CASSLRTEAFF
TRBJ2-7	TRBV2	.	.	TGTGCCCGAGACCTGGACACCTACGAGCAGTACTTC	CARDLDTYEQYF
TRBJ1-2	TRBV27	.	TRBD1	TGTGCCAGCGGGTTAACAGGGGACTATGGCTACACCTTC	CASGLTGDYGYTF
TRBJ2-7	TRBV18	.	TRBD2	TGTGCCAGCTCACCCCTAACAAGCAGCCTAGCGGGGGCCTACGAGCAGTACTTC	CASSPLTSSLAGAYEQYF
TRBJ1-3	TRBV7-8	.	.	TGTGCCAGCTTCGCGGGACGGCGAAACACCATATATTTT	CASFAGRRNTIYF
TRBJ2-1	TRBV27	.	TRBD1	TGTGCCAGCAGTCCGCGGACAGGGGAAAGGGTTTACAATGAGCAGTTCTTC	CASSPRTGERVYNEQFF
TRBJ2-5	TRBV6-1	.	TRBD1	TGTGCCAGCAGTGTAACCGGACAGGGGACTTACTTC	CASSVTGQGTYF
TRBJ1-2	TRBV4-2	.	.	TGTGCCAGCAGCCAAGCAACACAGGACTATGGCTACACCTTC	CASSQATQDYGYTF
TRBJ2-1	TRBV14	.	.	TGTGCCAGCAGCCAAGATAGCTTCGGGGTCTCCTACAATGAGCAGTTCTTC	CASSQDSFGVSYNEQFF
TRBJ2-7	TRBV4-2	.	TRBD1	TGTGCCAGCAGCCAAGATGCGGGACAGGGGGTTAACGAGCAGTACTTC	CASSQDAGQGVNEQYF
TRBJ2-2	TRBV19	.	TRBD2	TGTGCCAGTAGTGTTCTATGGACTAGCGGGAGACCCGAGGAGCTGTTTTTT	CASSVLWTSGRPEELFF